The clone carrying this T cell receptor beta chain appeared a few times. What it recognizes is unknown. One heparinised draw, averaging about 110 mL, was taken per donor. By way of CD45RO/CCR7/CD25/CD127/CD95/CD27, the CD4+ regulatory, stem cell-like memory, central memory and naive cells were sorted. The germline V and J ends were trimmed by 3 bases and 3 bases, with 13 bases remaining between them. The CDR3 sequence is 15 residues long. Germline V gives CDR1 SNHLY, CDR2 FYNNEI. The data were obtained in a study of beta chain features in type 1 diabetes. As for the study in general: Examination covered around 98,000,000 sorted cells spanning all samples. Study results and limitations: PCR, the amplification step, might favor shorter templates, equally in patients and controls.

TCRB transcripts that were expressed got sequenced, as all of the isolated RNA had been reverse transcribed. Sequenced by immunoSEQ multiplex PCR; TCRdb stores in-frame clones only, minus some. The data hold some 900,000 clones, with roughly a sixth observed a single time. The chain recombines TRBV2 with TRBJ2-3; a possible D gene is TRBD2 (6 bases). The material sequenced was naive CD4+ T cells from blood. The TCR comes from a woman under 30 in good health. CDR3 loop: CASSDLAGLTDTQYF. DNA for the CDR3: TGTGCCAGCAGTGACCTCGCGGGATTAACAGATACGCAGTATTTT.